Listed below are T cell receptor beta chains from one sample, sequenced in a study of blood T cell repertoires in COVID-19. This table comes from immunoSEQ multiplex PCR, and its TCRdb copy is limited to in-frame clones, with some not included. The sample yields tens of thousands of clones, around 85% seen once. Input material: peripheral blood. These receptors all stem from a man aged 50 to 60 with active COVID-19. The CDR3 runs from the conserved cysteine through the conserved F or W. D genes are given only for firm matches. Clone size is not always given. Where it is, it says once, few, many or a class for expanded clones.

abundance,d_gene,v_gene,j_gene,CDR3aa,CDR3nt
-,TRBD1,TRBV2,TRBJ2-1,CASSGGYLGTGHQSRSYNEQFF,TGTGCCAGCAGTGGGGGTTACCTAGGGACAGGGCATCAATCTCGCTCCTACAATGAGCAGTTCTTC
-,TRBD1,TRBV11-3,TRBJ2-7,CASSSRQGPDYEQYF,TGTGCCAGCAGCAGTCGACAGGGCCCAGACTACGAGCAGTACTTC
once,TRBD2,TRBV7-2,TRBJ2-7,CASSPTSGSYEQYF,TGTGCCAGCAGCCCAACTAGCGGGTCCTACGAGCAGTACTTC
-,TRBD2,TRBV27,TRBJ2-3,CASSPRLAGDVDTQYF,TGTGCCAGCAGTCCAAGACTAGCGGGAGATGTAGATACGCAGTATTTT
-,TRBD1,TRBV7-2,TRBJ1-2,CASSVRQGVGYTF,TGTGCCAGCAGCGTACGACAGGGGGTGGGCTACACCTTC
-,-,TRBV11-3,TRBJ2-7,CASTDRDSGRSEQYF,TGTGCCAGCACAGATAGGGACTCGGGACGGTCCGAGCAGTACTTC
-,-,TRBV5-6,TRBJ2-5,CASSLASQNQETQYF,TGTGCCAGCAGCTTGGCGTCACAGAACCAAGAGACCCAGTACTTC
-,-,TRBV24-1,TRBJ2-7,CATSESGEVYEQYF,TGTGCCACCAGTGAGTCAGGGGAAGTCTACGAGCAGTACTTC
-,TRBD1,TRBV9,TRBJ1-1,CASSGGTGIEAFF,TGTGCCAGCAGCGGGGGGACAGGGATCGAAGCTTTCTTT
once,-,TRBV5-1,TRBJ2-7,CASSLGSGVPYEQYF,TGCGCCAGCAGCTTGGGTTCGGGGGTCCCCTACGAGCAGTACTTC
-,TRBD1,TRBV7-2,TRBJ1-1,CASSLDRGFMNTEAFF,TGTGCCAGCAGCTTAGACAGGGGGTTCATGAACACTGAAGCTTTCTTT
-,-,TRBV29-1,TRBJ2-5,CSVDRSQTQYF,TGCAGCGTTGACAGGTCACAGACCCAGTACTTC
-,-,TRBV5-4,TRBJ1-2,CASSFGSQGYTF,TGTGCCAGCAGCTTTGGGAGTCAGGGCTACACCTTC
-,TRBD2,TRBV11-3,TRBJ2-7,CASSLGLAGVQYF,TGTGCCAGCAGCTTAGGACTAGCGGGGGTACAGTACTTC
-,TRBD1,TRBV3-1/TRBV3-2,TRBJ1-5,CASSQVQGRRHSGNQPQHF,TGTGCCAGCAGCCAAGTACAGGGGCGAAGGCATAGTGGCAATCAGCCCCAGCATTTT
-,-,TRBV7-9,TRBJ2-1,CASSLLVVNEQFF,TGTGCCAGCAGCTTACTAGTCGTAAATGAGCAGTTCTTC
-,TRBD2,TRBV7-6,TRBJ2-3,CASSQWTSGYTDTQYF,TGTGCCAGCAGCCAATGGACTAGCGGATACACAGATACGCAGTATTTT
-,-,TRBV7-2,TRBJ1-1,CASSLRLPGREAFF,TGTGCCAGCAGCTTACGTCTCCCGGGTCGGGAAGCTTTCTTT
-,-,TRBV7-9,TRBJ2-2,CASSLVTGIGELFF,TGTGCCAGCAGCTTAGTCACAGGGATCGGGGAGCTGTTTTTT
-,-,TRBV5-4,TRBJ2-5,CASSLVREETQYF,TGTGCCAGCAGCTTGGTTCGAGAAGAGACCCAGTACTTC
-,TRBD2,TRBV7-7,TRBJ2-2,CASSPLGVLAGSGELFF,TGTGCCAGCAGCCCCTTGGGGGTCCTAGCGGGGTCCGGGGAGCTGTTTTTT
-,TRBD1,TRBV27,TRBJ1-2,CASSWGTGGRNGYTF,TGTGCCAGCAGCTGGGGGACAGGGGGCCGAAATGGCTACACCTTC
-,TRBD1,TRBV12-3/TRBV12-4,TRBJ2-5,CASGTGSAETQYF,TGTGCCAGCGGGACAGGGTCGGCAGAGACCCAGTACTTC
-,-,TRBV5-3,TRBJ1-1,CARESGDTEAFF,TGTGCCAGAGAATCAGGGGACACTGAAGCTTTCTTT
-,TRBD2,TRBV7-3,TRBJ2-3,CASSLTGRAGGLGGTQYF,TGTGCCAGCAGCTTAACGGGTAGGGCGGGAGGGCTAGGAGGTACGCAGTATTTT
-,TRBD2,TRBV3-1/TRBV3-2,TRBJ2-7,CASSQDLAGAYEQYF,TGTGCCAGCAGCCAAGATTTGGCGGGAGCCTACGAGCAGTACTTC
once,-,TRBV20-1,TRBJ1-2,CSASGAGAGEYGYTF,TGCAGTGCTAGTGGGGCAGGGGCCGGAGAATATGGCTACACCTTC
-,-,TRBV3-1/TRBV3-2,TRBJ2-2,CASRPEITGELFF,TGTGCCAGCAGACCCGAGATCACCGGGGAGCTGTTTTTT
-,TRBD1,TRBV9,TRBJ2-2,CASSARTGVLTGELFF,TGTGCCAGCAGCGCCAGGACAGGGGTACTCACCGGGGAGCTGTTTTTT
-,TRBD2,TRBV3-1/TRBV3-2,TRBJ2-7,CASSQGLAAYEQYF,TGTGCCAGCAGCCAAGGACTAGCGGCATACGAGCAGTACTTC
-,TRBD2,TRBV28,TRBJ2-7,CASRTTGTSGSTPPGEQYF,TGTGCCAGTAGGACCACCGGGACTAGCGGGAGTACACCTCCGGGCGAGCAGTACTTC
-,-,TRBV10-3,TRBJ2-3,CAISESAARGNEYF,TGTGCCATCAGTGAGTCCGCAGCCCGGGGAAACGAGTATTTT